The 15 T cell receptor beta chains below come from one sample, sequenced in a study of blood T cell repertoires in COVID-19. The assay was immunoSEQ multiplex PCR, and TCRdb's table has in-frame clones only and misses some. The sample lists some 250,000 clones; more than 75% were seen once. What was sequenced was peripheral blood. These receptors all come from a man aged 80 or over with acute or convalescent COVID-19.

The gene calls are TRBV24-1 and TRBJ2-2; 7 nucleotides agree with TRBD1. Germline V CDR1 and CDR2: KGHDR, SFDVKD. The CDR3 loop spans 16 amino acids. The junction had 8 bases not matched to a gene; V was cut back by 3 bases and J by 5 bases. The CDR3 sequence: CATSDRKGARTGELFF. Here the CDR3 DNA reads TGTGCCACCAGTGATCGAAAGGGGGCGAGGACCGGGGAGCTGTTTTTT.

This sequence joins TRBV30 and TRBJ2-7; 12 nucleotides line up with TRBD2. V lost 8 bases, J lost 0 bases, and 17 bases stayed unmatched. The CDR3 consists of 18 residues. The V gene's germline CDR1 is GTSNPN and CDR2 SVGIG (reference sequence). The CDR3 coding sequence is TGTGCCCGACCTAACTGGGGGACTAGCGGGTGTAGCTCCTACGAGCAGTACTTC. It codes for CARPNWGTSGCSSYEQYF.

V usage is TRBV28 and J usage is TRBJ1-1; D perhaps matches TRBD1 (5 bases). Trimming shortened V by 6 bases and J by 0 bases, and 11 bases separated the two germline ends. The CDR3 spans 14 residues. Germline values: CDR1 MDHEN, CDR2 SYDVKM. CDR3 residues: CASRRQILNTEAFF. The CDR3 bases are TGTGCCAGCAGGAGACAGATCTTGAACACTGAAGCTTTCTTT.

The rearrangement joins TRBV9 to TRBJ2-3, with 8 bases matching TRBD1. This CDR3 has 14 amino acids. Trimming removed 7 bases from V and 4 bases from J; junction bases left unmatched: 8. CDR1 SGDLS and CDR2 YYNGEE come from the germline V gene. The CDR3 here is CASGWGQAPDTQYF. Here the CDR3 DNA reads TGTGCCAGCGGTTGGGGACAGGCCCCAGATACGCAGTATTTT.

The V gene is TRBV5-1, the J gene TRBJ2-7; tentatively, D is TRBD1 (6 bases). CDR3 length: 14 amino acids. Per germline, CDR1 SGHRS and CDR2 YFSETQ. Deletions cut 2 bases from V and 0 bases from J, with 9 bases between. CDR3 DNA sequence: TGCGCCAGCAGCTTTACAGGGAGCTCCTACGAGCAGTACTTC. As protein: CASSFTGSSYEQYF.

V and J are TRBV7-8 and TRBJ1-4, with D unresolved. Germline V gives CDR1 SGHVS, CDR2 FQNEAQ. Trimming left V 2 bases short and J 0 bases short, with 13 bases between. The CDR3 spans 17 residues. The CDR3 sequence: CASSLRGKVATNEKLFF. The DNA for the CDR3 is TGTGCCAGCAGCTTACGGGGAAAGGTTGCAACTAATGAAAAACTGTTTTTT. Variable domain in full (rest from reference TRBV7-8 and TRBJ1-4): GAGVSQSPRYKVAKRGQDVALRCDPISGHVSLFWYQQALGQGPEFLTYFQNEAQLDKSGLPSDRFFAERPEGSVSTLKIQRTQQEDSAVYLCASSLRGKVATNEKLFFGSGTQLSVL.

In the case of this clone: Within the sample, other DNA sequences also encode this same CDR3. The rearrangement joins TRBV3-1 (or the pseudogene TRBV3-2) to TRBJ1-1, with D possibly TRBD1 on 5 matching bases. Trimming removed 1 base at V and 5 bases at J, with 8 bases between. CDR1 LGHDT and CDR2 YNNKEL come from the germline V gene (reference sequence). The length of the CDR3 is 13 residues. The CDR3 reads CASSQAGNTEAFF. In DNA form, the CDR3 reads TGTGCCAGCAGCCAAGCAGGGAATACTGAAGCTTTCTTT.

In DNA form, the CDR3 reads TGTGCCAGTAAATCAGGCAGGCTGAACACCGGGGAGCTGTTTTTT. The encoded protein is CASKSGRLNTGELFF. This sequence joins TRBV19 and TRBJ2-2; no clear D gene. The CDR3 runs to 15 residues. Germline values: CDR1 LNHDA, CDR2 SQIVND (reference sequence). V lost 7 bases and J 1 base, leaving 13 bases between the germline ends.

This chain connects TRBV6-1 to TRBJ1-5, with D uncertain. The CDR3 loop spans 15 amino acids. Germline V lookup: CDR1 MNHNS, CDR2 SASEGT. The V and J ends lost 2 bases and 5 bases respectively, with 13 bases between them. The CDR3 is CASSETQMRDQPQHF. The CDR3 DNA sequence: TGTGCCAGCAGTGAAACCCAAATGAGGGATCAGCCCCAGCATTTT.

This clone was counted a few times. The V and J genes are TRBV28 and TRBJ1-5, with a tentative D call TRBD1 (6 bases). The CDR3 totals 16 residues. CDR1 MDHEN and CDR2 SYDVKM come from the germline V gene. The V end lost 6 bases, the J end lost 5 bases, and 20 bases lay between the germline ends. DNA of the CDR3: TGTGCCAGCAGAACTCTCCGTCGGGACAACGATCAGCCCCAGCATTTT. This encodes CASRTLRRDNDQPQHF.

J is TRBJ1-5 and V is TRBV28; 9 bases agree with TRBD1. The CDR3 sequence is 15 residues long. V trimming: 5 bases; J trimming: 7 bases; junction bases outside the gene matches: 9. The germline V gene has CDR1 MDHEN and CDR2 SYDVKM. CDR3 region: CASSSGTGPGQPQHF. CDR3 bases: TGTGCCAGCAGTAGCGGGACAGGGCCGGGGCAGCCCCAGCATTTT.

The chain is built from TRBV6-2 or TRBV6-3 and TRBJ1-5; 7 bases are shared with TRBD1. The CDR3 runs 15 residues. Trimming at V came to 6 bases and at J to 0 bases, leaving 5 bases not matched to a gene. Per germline, CDR1 MNHEY and CDR2 SVGEGT. The CDR3 DNA is TGTGCCAGCAGCCGCGGGACAGATAGCAATCAGCCCCAGCATTTT. As protein: CASSRGTDSNQPQHF.

CDR3 region: CASSVVAREGYGYTF. CDR3 nucleotides: TGTGCCAGCAGCGTAGTAGCACGGGAGGGCTATGGCTACACCTTC. This chain uses TRBV9 with TRBJ1-2; D is uncertain. This CDR3 comprises 15 residues. Trimming took 0 bases from V and 4 from J, leaving 13 bases between them. CDR1 is SGDLS, CDR2 YYNGEE, per germline.

The genes are TRBV9 and TRBJ1-1; possible D gene TRBD1, 5 bases. From germline, CDR1 is SGDLS and CDR2 YYNGEE. The CDR3 sequence is 16 residues long. Trimming pared 1 base from V and 1 base from J, leaving 14 bases between. In DNA, the CDR3 is TGTGCCAGCAGCGTATCTCGACAGAGACAGAACACTGAAGCTTTCTTT. Its translation is CASSVSRQRQNTEAFF.

By sample fraction, this clone is medium-sized. The V and J genes are TRBV19 and TRBJ1-1; 9 bases agree with TRBD1. Germline values: CDR1 LNHDA, CDR2 SQIVND (reference sequence). Trimming took 3 bases from V and 0 from J; bases not matched to a gene: 5. CDR3 length: 16 residues. In DNA, the CDR3 is TGTGCCAGTAGTATCCCGGGACAGGGAATGAACACTGAAGCTTTCTTT. Translation gives CASSIPGQGMNTEAFF.